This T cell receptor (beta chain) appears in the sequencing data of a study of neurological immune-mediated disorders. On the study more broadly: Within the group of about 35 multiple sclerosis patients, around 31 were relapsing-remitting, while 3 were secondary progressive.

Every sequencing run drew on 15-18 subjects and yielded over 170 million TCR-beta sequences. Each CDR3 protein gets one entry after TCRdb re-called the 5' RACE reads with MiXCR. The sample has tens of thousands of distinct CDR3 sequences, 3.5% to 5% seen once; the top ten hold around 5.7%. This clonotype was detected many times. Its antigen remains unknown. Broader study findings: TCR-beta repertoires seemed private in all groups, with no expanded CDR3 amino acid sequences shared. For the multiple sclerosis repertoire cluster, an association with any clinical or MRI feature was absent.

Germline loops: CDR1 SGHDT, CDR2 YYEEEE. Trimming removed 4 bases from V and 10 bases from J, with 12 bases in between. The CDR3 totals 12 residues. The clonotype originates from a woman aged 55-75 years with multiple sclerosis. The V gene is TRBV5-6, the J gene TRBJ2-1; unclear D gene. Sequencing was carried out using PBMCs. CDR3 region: CASSPRVSEQFF. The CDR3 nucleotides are TGTGCCAGCAGCCCAAGGGTAAGCGAGCAGTTCTTC.